These 25 T cell receptor beta chains were all obtained from the same sample, sequenced in a study of vaccination and CD4 T cells after COVID-19. Their antigen targets remain unknown. Specified treatment: roughly nine-day PBMC culture with coronavirus spike peptide pools or control peptides (ViraFEST assay). Cultured CD4+ T cell DNA underwent sequencing with the Oncomine TCR Beta short-read assay. TCRdb passed the PCR reads through MiXCR, listing each CDR3 protein once. This sample has some 8,300 distinct CDR3 sequences, with roughly 72% found just once. The sample comprised CD4+ T cells from blood, cultured in vitro. Receptors originate from a human donor who had recovered from COVID-19.

The V and J genes are TRBV25-1 and TRBJ1-5; no clear D. V was cut by 6 bases and J by 3 bases, with 18 bases left in between. The CDR3 spans 16 residues. The germline CDR1 and CDR2 sequences are MGHDK and SYGVNS. The CDR3 bases are TGTGCCAGCAGAGGGAAACGGCGGAGCAACAATCAGCCCCAGCATTTT. Encoded protein: CASRGKRRSNNQPQHF. The full variable domain, rest sourced from reference TRBV25-1 and TRBJ1-5, is EADIYQTPRYLVIGTGKKITLECSQTMGHDKMYWYQQDPGMELHLIHYSYGVNSTEKGDLSSESTVSRIRTEHFPLTLESARPSHTSQYLCASRGKRRSNNQPQHFGDGTRLSIL.

This clonotype was picked up a small number of times. J is TRBJ1-2 and V is TRBV2; tentatively, D is TRBD1 (5 bases). Trimming shortened V by 6 bases and J by 13 bases, and 18 bases separated the two germline ends. This CDR3 spans 12 amino acids. Germline V gene data show CDR1 as SNHLY and CDR2 as FYNNEI. This CDR3 is CASSGAGTRTTF. The CDR3 DNA follows: TGTGCCAGCAGCGGGGCCGGCACCCGAACCACCTTC.

The chain combines TRBV5-4 with TRBJ1-1; 7 nucleotides match TRBD1. The germline gives CDR1 SGHNT, CDR2 YYREEE (reference sequence). Germline trimming cut 4 bases from V and 0 bases from J; bases unmatched to any gene: 6. The CDR3 length is 15 residues. The CDR3 spells CASSPDRNMNTEAFF. DNA of the CDR3: TGTGCCAGCAGCCCGGACAGGAACATGAACACTGAAGCTTTCTTT.

This clonotype has just a few counts. J is TRBJ1-2 and V is TRBV7-8; the match to TRBD1 covers 7 bases. The CDR3 sequence is 14 residues long. Germline V gene sequence: CDR1 SGHVS, CDR2 FQNEAQ. The V and J ends lost 1 base and 4 bases, in that order; junction bases with no gene match: 3. The CDR3: CASSLVSGGYGYTF. The CDR3 nucleotides are TGTGCCAGCAGCTTAGTTTCAGGGGGCTATGGCTACACCTTC.

The chain joins TRBV30 to TRBJ2-5; 10 positions agree with TRBD2. The CDR3 runs to 16 residues. The germline CDR1 and CDR2 sequences are GTSNPN and SVGIG (reference sequence). V lost 6 bases and J lost 1; bases outside the gene matches: 11. In DNA, the CDR3 is TGTGCCTGCAAACCGTTAGCGGGAGGCCTCCAAGAGACCCAGTACTTC. Translated, it gives CACKPLAGGLQETQYF.

The CDR3 loop is CATSHPGSPEDTQYF. The CDR3 nucleotides read TGTGCCACCAGTCACCCGGGGTCCCCCGAGGATACGCAGTATTTT. This rearrangement joins TRBV24-1 to TRBJ2-3; D may be TRBD2 (5 bases). The CDR3 is 15 amino acids. CDR1 is KGHDR, CDR2 SFDVKD, per germline. V was shortened by 6 bases and J by 6 bases, with 18 bases between the two germline ends.

V and J are TRBV20-1 and TRBJ2-3, with TRBD1 matching 7 bases. In germline, CDR1 is DFQATT, CDR2 SNEGSKA (reference sequence). CDR3 size: 14 residues. CDR3 region: CSIRTGQLTDTQYF. The CDR3 DNA is TGCAGCATTCGGACGGGACAGCTCACAGATACGCAGTATTTT.

The chain joins TRBV27 to TRBJ2-6; no clear D. CDR1 is MNHEY and CDR2 is SMNVEV in the germline V gene (reference sequence). This CDR3 spans 15 amino acids. The V end lost 3 bases, the J end lost 1 base, and 7 bases lay between the germline ends. The CDR3 nucleotides are TGTGCCAGCAGTTTGCAACCGTCTGGGGCCAACGTCCTGACTTTC. This codes for CASSLQPSGANVLTF. Based on the CDR3 plus reference TRBV27 and TRBJ2-6, the full variable domain is EAQVTQNPRYLITVTGKKLTVTCSQNMNHEYMSWYRQDPGLGLRQIYYSMNVEVTDKGDVPEGYKVSRKEKRNFPLILESPSPNQTSLYFCASSLQPSGANVLTFGAGSRLTVL.

This clonotype was counted a few times. J is TRBJ1-5 and V is TRBV20-1; 8 nucleotides line up with TRBD1. The CDR3 contains 15 residues. Germline CDR1 DFQATT, CDR2 SNEGSKA (reference sequence). With V trimmed by 5 bases and J by 0 bases, 6 bases remained unmatched. CDR3 in amino acids: CSASRDRRSNQPQHF. The CDR3 DNA sequence: TGCAGTGCTTCCCGGGACAGGCGTAGCAATCAGCCCCAGCATTTT.

The J gene is TRBJ1-5, the V gene TRBV6-4; 7 positions match TRBD1. The CDR3 is made up of 13 amino acids. Germline V gene sequence: CDR1 MRHNA, CDR2 SNTAGT. V shed 5 bases, J shed 7 bases, and the junction held 5 bases outside the gene matches. CDR3 DNA: TGTGCCAGCAGTCCTGACAGGGTCCAGCCCCAGCATTTT. Translating gives CASSPDRVQPQHF.

In DNA form, the CDR3 reads TGTGCCAGCAGTTACTTCTTTGACAGGGTCTTGGATTCACCCCTCCACTTT. Amino acids: CASSYFFDRVLDSPLHF. This chain links TRBV6-2 or TRBV6-3 with TRBJ1-6; 7 bases are shared with TRBD1. This CDR3 is built from 17 residues. V shed 1 base and J 8 bases; nucleotides not matched to a gene: 11. Germline values: CDR1 MNHEY, CDR2 SVGEGT.

The V call is TRBV2, the J call TRBJ1-1, with D possibly TRBD1 on 5 matching bases. V was trimmed by 3 bases and J by 4 bases, leaving 9 bases between them. Germline CDR1 SNHLY, CDR2 FYNNEI. CDR3 size: 13 residues. As DNA, the CDR3 is TGTGCCAGCAGTGACCAGGGAACCACTGAAGCTTTCTTT. Encoded protein: CASSDQGTTEAFF.

CDR3 in DNA: TGCGCCAGCAGCTTGGGGACCGGGACAGGGGATCAGCCCCAGCATTTT. It codes for CASSLGTGTGDQPQHF. The chain combines TRBV5-1 with TRBJ1-5, with TRBD1 matching over 10 bases. V trimming: 0 bases; J trimming: 5 bases; junction bases outside the gene matches: 5. CDR1 is SGHRS, CDR2 YFSETQ, per germline. The CDR3 length is 16 residues.

The gene calls are TRBV5-6 and TRBJ1-2; tentatively, D is TRBD1 (5 bases). The CDR3 covers 13 residues. Germline CDR1 SGHDT, CDR2 YYEEEE. The ends were cut back, 1 base at V and 4 bases at J, with 8 bases in the middle. The CDR3 DNA is TGTGCCAGCAGCTTGCCCGGGGGCTATGGCTACACCTTC. It encodes CASSLPGGYGYTF. The full variable domain, completed using reference TRBV5-6 and TRBJ1-2, is DAGVTQSPTHLIKTRGQQVTLRCSPKSGHDTVSWYQQALGQGPQFIFQYYEEEERQRGNFPDRFSGHQFPNYSSELNVNALLLGDSALYLCASSLPGGYGYTFGSGTRLTVV.

This clonotype was observed a few times. The rearrangement uses TRBV6-2 or TRBV6-3 and TRBJ2-1, with a weak D call TRBD2 (6 bases). Trimming took 2 bases from V and 8 from J, leaving 19 bases between them. Germline loops: CDR1 MNHEY, CDR2 SVGEGT. This CDR3 region has 16 residues. This CDR3 is CASSYEEGAGGDEQFF. Here the CDR3 DNA reads TGTGCCAGCAGTTACGAGGAGGGAGCGGGTGGGGATGAGCAGTTCTTC.

V is TRBV6-1 and J is TRBJ2-3, with unresolved D. CDR1 and CDR2 from the germline V gene are MNHNS and SASEGT. Trimming pared 5 bases from V and 0 bases from J, leaving 9 bases between. The CDR3 runs 14 residues. In DNA form, the CDR3 reads TGTGCCAGCAGTCCTCGGATAAGCACAGATACGCAGTATTTT. This codes for CASSPRISTDTQYF.

This clonotype was detected only a few times. The gene calls are TRBV6-1 and TRBJ1-5; no clear D gene. V lost 6 bases and J 11 bases, leaving 17 bases between the germline ends. The CDR3 contains 13 residues. The V gene's germline CDR1 is MNHNS and CDR2 SASEGT. As DNA, the CDR3 is TGTGCCAGCAGCCTCAAGGGTTATAGGGCCCAGCATTTT. Protein product: CASSLKGYRAQHF.

The genes are TRBV20-1 and TRBJ1-2, with 10 bases matching TRBD1. This CDR3 has 13 amino acids. V shed 4 bases and J 8 bases; nucleotides not matched to a gene: 7. Germline CDR1 and CDR2: DFQATT and SNEGSKA (reference sequence). The CDR3 loop reads CSATRQGAGGYTF. The CDR3 nucleotides read TGCAGTGCTACCAGACAGGGGGCTGGGGGCTACACCTTC.

The chain links TRBV7-3 to TRBJ2-7, with unresolved D. The germline gives CDR1 SGHTA, CDR2 FQGTGA. The CDR3 length is 14 residues. V lost 5 bases and J 2 bases, leaving 13 bases between the germline ends. CDR3 amino acids: CASSPRTSPYEQYF. Here the CDR3 DNA reads TGTGCCAGCAGCCCCCGGACCAGCCCCTACGAGCAGTACTTC.

Relative to its sample, this clonotype is large (0.1 to 1%). The rearrangement links TRBV19 to TRBJ1-1; D is ambiguous. Trimming removed 4 bases from V and 4 bases from J, with 16 bases in between. Germline V gene data show CDR1 as LNHDA and CDR2 as SQIVND (reference sequence). This CDR3 is built from 15 residues. CDR3 loop: CASSTLDSLPTEAFF. The CDR3 DNA reads TGTGCCAGTAGTACTCTCGACTCCCTCCCCACTGAAGCTTTCTTT.

By share of the sample, this clonotype is medium-sized. CDR3 in amino acids: CSVVGQLGNTIYF. In DNA, the CDR3 is TGCAGCGTTGTTGGCCAGTTGGGAAACACCATATATTTT. The chain has TRBV29-1 and TRBJ1-3, with D unresolved. V gave up 4 bases and J gave up 4 bases, with 11 bases separating them. Looked up from germline, CDR1 is SQVTM and CDR2 is ANQGSEA. The CDR3 totals 13 residues.

The V and J genes are TRBV6-1 and TRBJ2-2; D remains unclear. This CDR3 has 14 amino acids. Germline-derived CDR1 and CDR2 are MNHNS and SASEGT. V gave up 0 bases and J gave up 7 bases, with 9 bases separating them. In DNA, the CDR3 is TGTGCCAGCAGTGAAGCACAAGGGATCGGGGAGCTGTTTTTT. This sequence encodes CASSEAQGIGELFF.

The chain has TRBV7-9 and TRBJ1-1; D is ambiguous. V shed 2 bases and J shed 7 bases, with 17 bases lying between them. Germline lookup yields CDR1 SEHNR and CDR2 FQNEAQ (reference sequence). The CDR3 is 15 amino acids. Here the CDR3 DNA reads TGTGCCAGCAGCTTATATGGCTCGGGTGACGGTGAAGCTTTCTTT. Its translation: CASSLYGSGDGEAFF. The entire variable domain, with the rest obtained from reference TRBV7-9 and TRBJ1-1, is as follows: DTGVSQNPRHKITKRGQNVTFRCDPISEHNRLYWYRQTLGQGPEFLTYFQNEAQLEKSRLLSDRFSAERPKGSFSTLEIQRTEQGDSAMYLCASSLYGSGDGEAFFGQGTRLTVV.

CDR3 loop: CSAREGSSYNSPLHF. In DNA, the CDR3 is TGCAGTGCTAGAGAGGGGAGCTCCTATAATTCACCCCTCCACTTT. The J gene is TRBJ1-6, the V gene TRBV20-1; D gene ambiguous. With 0 bases removed from V and 0 bases from J, the gap between germline ends came to 6 bases. This CDR3 has 15 amino acids. Germline loops: CDR1 DFQATT, CDR2 SNEGSKA (reference sequence).

The chain links TRBV29-1 to TRBJ1-2; no reliable D call. V dropped 2 bases and J dropped 2 bases, with 6 bases sitting between them. Germline V CDR1 and CDR2: SQVTM, ANQGSEA. This CDR3 has 12 amino acids. CDR3 protein: CSVEKENYGYTF. In DNA form, the CDR3 reads TGCAGCGTTGAAAAGGAAAACTATGGCTACACCTTC.